This record looks at one TCR beta chain sequence and its context. This entry is derived from a study of shared clonotypes between healthy human individuals. About the study: The donor group consisted of two women and three men, aged 18 to 49.

Measured with immunoSEQ multiplex PCR; TCRdb has only the in-frame clones, and not every one. The table includes approximately 2,000,000 clones, less than 95% detected once. This CDR3 comprises 18 residues. Germline V gives CDR1 LNHDA, CDR2 SQIVND (reference sequence). The V and J ends lost 3 bases and 0 bases, in that order; junction bases with no gene match: 9. The TCR comes from a man younger than 30 in good health. Some clones in this sample may be carry-over from other donors' samples. The V and J genes are TRBV19 and TRBJ2-1; 9 positions match TRBD2. Input material: naive CD4+ T cells from PBMCs. Sample subset: CD45RA+ positively selected. CDR3 in DNA: TGTGCCAGTAGTATTCTGGCTAGCGGGACAAGCTCCTACAATGAGCAGTTCTTC. This sequence encodes CASSILASGTSSYNEQFF.